What follows is one T cell receptor (beta chain) and its context. The CDR3 sequence is 12 residues long. Trimming removed 3 bases from V and 3 bases from J, with 6 bases in between. CDR1 and CDR2 from the germline V gene are SGHRS and YFSETQ. Measured with immunoSEQ multiplex PCR; TCRdb has only the in-frame clones, and not every one. The repertoire includes roughly 180,000 clones, about 85% of them detected once, and approximately 8% sits in the top ten. This sample is part of a study of blood T cell repertoires in COVID-19. The sequenced material came from peripheral blood. This rearrangement joins TRBV5-1 to TRBJ1-2; possible D gene TRBD1, 6 bases. This receptor was obtained from a woman aged 55-70 years with acute or convalescent COVID-19. In DNA form, the CDR3 reads TGCGCCAGCAGCTCAGGGGACTATGGCTACACCTTC. Its protein product is CASSSGDYGYTF. Drawing the rest from reference TRBV5-1 and TRBJ1-2, the complete variable domain is KAGVTQTPRYLIKTRGQQVTLSCSPISGHRSVSWYQQTPGQGLQFLFEYFSETQRNKGNFPGRFSGRQFSNSRSEMNVSTLELGDSALYLCASSSGDYGYTFGSGTRLTVV.